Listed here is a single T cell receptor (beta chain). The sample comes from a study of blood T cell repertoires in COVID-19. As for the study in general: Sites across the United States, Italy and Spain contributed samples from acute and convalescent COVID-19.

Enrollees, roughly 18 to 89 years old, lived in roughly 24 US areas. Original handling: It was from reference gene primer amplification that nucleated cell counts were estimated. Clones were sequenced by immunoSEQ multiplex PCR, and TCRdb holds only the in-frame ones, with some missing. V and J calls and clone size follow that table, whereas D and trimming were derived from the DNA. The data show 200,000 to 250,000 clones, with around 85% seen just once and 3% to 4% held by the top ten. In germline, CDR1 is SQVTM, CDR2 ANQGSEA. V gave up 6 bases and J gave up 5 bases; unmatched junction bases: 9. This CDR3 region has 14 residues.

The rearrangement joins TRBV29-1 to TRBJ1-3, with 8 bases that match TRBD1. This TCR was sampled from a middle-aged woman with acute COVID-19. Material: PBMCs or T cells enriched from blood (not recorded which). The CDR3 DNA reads TGCAGCGTGGGGGGACAGGACGGACGAAACACCATATATTTT. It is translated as CSVGGQDGRNTIYF.